This is a list of T cell receptor beta chains from one sample in a study of shared clonotypes between healthy human individuals. Measured with immunoSEQ multiplex PCR; TCRdb has only the in-frame clones, and not every one. The profile shows 980,000 or so clones, 70% to 85% of them singletons. Sequenced material: memory CD4+ T cells sorted from blood. Every receptor here comes from a young man in good health. Both conserved end residues are part of each CDR3. The D gene is left open where the match is weak. Clone size is not always given. Where it is, it says once, few, many or a class for expanded clones.

abundance: NA
v_gene: TRBV6-5
d_gene: NA
j_gene: TRBJ1-1
CDR3aa: CASMIRAGMNTEAFF
CDR3nt: TGTGCCAGCATGATCAGAGCAGGTATGAACACTGAAGCTTTCTTT

abundance: NA
v_gene: TRBV2
d_gene: TRBD2
j_gene: TRBJ2-1
CDR3aa: CASSVPSGGSSYNEQFF
CDR3nt: TGTGCTAGCAGTGTACCTAGCGGGGGGAGCTCCTACAATGAGCAGTTCTTC

abundance: once
v_gene: TRBV6-1
d_gene: NA
j_gene: TRBJ2-7
CDR3aa: CASPGRDYEQYF
CDR3nt: TGTGCCAGCCCCGGACGGGACTACGAGCAGTACTTC

abundance: NA
v_gene: TRBV6-5
d_gene: NA
j_gene: TRBJ1-1
CDR3aa: CASSSRQTLNTEAFF
CDR3nt: TGTGCCAGCAGTTCGAGACAGACCCTGAACACTGAAGCTTTCTTT

abundance: NA
v_gene: TRBV10-3
d_gene: TRBD2
j_gene: TRBJ2-7
CDR3aa: CAISESERGGYEQYF
CDR3nt: TGTGCCATCAGTGAGTCGGAGCGGGGGGGCTACGAGCAGTACTTC

abundance: NA
v_gene: TRBV5-4
d_gene: NA
j_gene: TRBJ2-7
CDR3aa: CAGRSSLDSYEQYF
CDR3nt: TGTGCCGGACGGTCCTCCTTAGATTCATACGAGCAGTACTTC

abundance: NA
v_gene: TRBV19
d_gene: NA
j_gene: TRBJ2-7
CDR3aa: CASSLGSTYEGEQYF
CDR3nt: TGTGCCAGTAGTCTTGGCAGCACGTATGAGGGCGAGCAGTACTTC

abundance: NA
v_gene: TRBV4-1
d_gene: NA
j_gene: TRBJ1-5
CDR3aa: CASAWGAGSNQPQHF
CDR3nt: TGCGCCAGCGCTTGGGGAGCAGGGAGCAATCAGCCCCAGCATTTT

abundance: NA
v_gene: TRBV6-1
d_gene: TRBD1
j_gene: TRBJ2-7
CDR3aa: CASSLGQGAYEQYF
CDR3nt: TGTGCCAGCAGCCTAGGACAGGGGGCCTACGAGCAGTACTTC

abundance: NA
v_gene: TRBV5-1
d_gene: NA
j_gene: TRBJ2-7
CDR3aa: CASSFLSEQYF
CDR3nt: TGCGCCAGCAGCTTTTTGTCCGAGCAGTACTTC

abundance: NA
v_gene: TRBV9
d_gene: NA
j_gene: TRBJ2-5
CDR3aa: CASSVGPTAPQETQYF
CDR3nt: TGTGCCAGCAGCGTAGGCCCGACGGCCCCCCAAGAGACCCAGTACTTC

abundance: once
v_gene: TRBV11-2
d_gene: NA
j_gene: TRBJ2-6
CDR3aa: CASSSRPTGYESGANVLTF
CDR3nt: TGTGCCAGCAGCTCCCGACCGACAGGTTACGAGTCTGGGGCCAACGTCCTGACTTTC

abundance: NA
v_gene: TRBV12-5
d_gene: NA
j_gene: TRBJ1-5
CDR3aa: CASGKDSSAQPQHF
CDR3nt: TGTGCTAGTGGCAAAGACAGTTCCGCTCAGCCCCAGCATTTT

abundance: NA
v_gene: TRBV7-9
d_gene: NA
j_gene: TRBJ2-2
CDR3aa: CASSKRRLDTGELFF
CDR3nt: TGTGCCAGCAGCAAAAGACGGCTGGACACCGGGGAGCTGTTTTTT

abundance: once
v_gene: TRBV30
d_gene: NA
j_gene: TRBJ2-7
CDR3aa: CAWTSSYEQYF
CDR3nt: TGTGCCTGGACGTCCTCCTACGAGCAGTACTTC

abundance: NA
v_gene: TRBV6-5
d_gene: NA
j_gene: TRBJ2-2
CDR3aa: CASRAARYTGELFF
CDR3nt: TGTGCCAGCAGAGCGGCCAGGTACACCGGGGAGCTGTTTTTT

abundance: NA
v_gene: TRBV6-1
d_gene: NA
j_gene: TRBJ2-1
CDR3aa: CASTLTSGHNEQFF
CDR3nt: TGTGCCAGCACTCTGACTAGTGGTCACAATGAGCAGTTCTTC

abundance: NA
v_gene: TRBV5-1
d_gene: TRBD1
j_gene: TRBJ1-6
CDR3aa: CASSLSGTGNNSPLHF
CDR3nt: TGCGCCAGCAGCTTGTCGGGGACAGGGAATAATTCACCCCTCCACTTT